This note documents a single TCR beta chain sequence. The sample is drawn from a study of T cell changes during pregnancy in multiple sclerosis. Produced via immunoSEQ multiplex PCR; TCRdb's table is partial and in-frame only. The profile covers 90,000 to 120,000 clones, with more than 90% appearing a single time and around 1.2% taken by the ten largest. Germline V gene data show CDR1 as SGHKS and CDR2 as YYEKEE (reference sequence). Trimming stripped 3 bases from V and 11 bases from J, with 11 bases between. This CDR3 spans 11 amino acids. Source: peripheral blood, taken in the second trimester of pregnancy. The source is a female donor with multiple sclerosis, enrolled in a pregnancy study. The gene calls are TRBV5-5 and TRBJ1-1, with D hard to call. CDR3 DNA sequence: TGTGCCAGCAGCTCGAGCGGGTCGGCTTTCTTT. This translates into CASSSSGSAFF. Complete variable domain (other parts from reference TRBV5-5 and TRBJ1-1): DAGVTQSPTHLIKTRGQQVTLRCSPISGHKSVSWYQQVLGQGPQFIFQYYEKEERGRGNFPDRFSARQFPNYSSELNVNALLLGDSALYLCASSSSGSAFFGQGTRLTVV.